Below, 3 T cell receptor beta chains from the same sample are listed, as sequenced in a study of OX40 agonist ivuxolimab in advanced cancers. Some clones are missing from TCRdb's copy, which holds only in-frame ones; the method was immunoSEQ multiplex PCR. The sample has around 110,000 clones, about 93% seen once. Material: CD4+ or CD8+ T cells sorted from blood, obtained in a trial of the OX40 agonist ivuxolimab. These receptors came from an adult with an advanced solid tumor such as melanoma, head and neck, liver or kidney cancer.

This chain uses TRBV18 with TRBJ2-7, with a possible D match to TRBD2 (5 bases). Germline V gene lookup returns CDR1 KGHSH and CDR2 LQKENI. The CDR3 sequence is 13 residues long. V was cut by 6 bases and J by 5 bases, with 14 bases left in between. This CDR3 is CASSPELGDEQYF. CDR3 DNA: TGTGCCAGCTCCCCGGAGCTCGGGGACGAGCAGTACTTC.

This chain joins TRBV19 and TRBJ2-2, with a possible D match to TRBD1 (6 bases). The length of the CDR3 is 13 residues. Germline CDR1 reads LNHDA; CDR2 reads SQIVND (reference sequence). V lost 5 bases and J lost 6, with 10 bases in between. The CDR3: CASSRDISGELFF. CDR3 sequence (DNA): TGTGCCAGTAGTCGGGACATCTCCGGGGAGCTGTTTTTT.

The chain is built from TRBV5-1 and TRBJ2-7; tentative D call: TRBD1 (6 bases). The V and J ends lost 4 bases and 5 bases respectively, with 22 bases between them. Germline values: CDR1 SGHRS, CDR2 YFSETQ. There are 16 residues in the CDR3. The CDR3 reads CASSGGPGHRVNEQYF. The DNA for the CDR3 is TGCGCCAGCAGCGGGGGTCCGGGACACAGGGTGAACGAGCAGTACTTC.